The sample holds a few counts of the clone carrying this TCR beta chain. The antigen is unknown. This entry is derived from a study of T-cell memory formation after mild COVID-19. Study observations and caveats: Clones contracting across day 15 to 85 had a balanced CD4/CD8 profile; later expanding clones leaned CD4+.

Trimming removed 0 bases at V and 0 bases at J, with 14 bases between. The CDR3 spans 17 residues. Germline assignment: CDR1 SGDLS and CDR2 YYNGEE. 5'RACE primed from the constant segment yielded TCR alpha and TCR beta cDNA libraries bearing sample barcodes and UMIs. TCRdb re-analysed the 5' RACE reads in MiXCR, keeping a single row per CDR3 protein. Of 350,000 to 450,000 distinct CDR3 sequences in the sample, roughly 14% were seen once. The material sequenced was PBMCs or a T cell subset sorted from them (not recorded which). The rearrangement links TRBV9 to TRBJ2-3; D is possibly TRBD2 (6 bases). The sequence derives from a man younger than 30 who had mild COVID-19 (a few samples of this study predate the infection). Cell type and time point are not known. CDR3 DNA sequence: TGTGCCAGCAGCGTAGGTCGTCGTCGGGGGAGCACAGATACGCAGTATTTT. It specifies CASSVGRRRGSTDTQYF.